This T cell receptor (beta chain) derives from a study of Ad26.COV2.S vaccination and SARS-CoV-2 variants. The CDR3 is 12 amino acids. Germline CDR1 reads MDHEN; CDR2 reads SYDVKM. Trimming took 6 bases from V and 5 from J, leaving 11 bases between them. The method was immunoSEQ multiplex PCR; TCRdb's version includes in-frame clones alone and lacks a portion of them. The table lists 400,000 to 450,000 clones, 90% of them singletons. Sample treatment: 15 to 20 received Ad26.COV2.S at low or high dose, single or two shots; five or six received placebo; per-sample allocation not given. The samples were gathered on day 63 after the first injection of vaccine or placebo.

This sequence joins TRBV28 and TRBJ2-7; D is unclear. The sample consisted of peripheral blood, taken in a trial of Ad26.COV2.S vaccine versus placebo. The receptor was isolated from a person between 18 and 65 years old who received the Ad26.COV2.S COVID-19 vaccine or a placebo. CDR3 sequence: CASSLQWDEQYF. CDR3 nucleotide sequence: TGTGCCAGCAGCTTACAGTGGGACGAGCAGTACTTC.